The clone carrying this T cell receptor beta chain was counted ten times or more. The data originate from a study of regulatory T cells in long-lasting Graves disease. Described time point: newly diagnosed GD, antithyroid drugs for less than 3 months. RNA extracted from PBMCs served as the sequencing template. Investigators prepared the TCR beta libraries by applying iRepertoire HTBI primers and Arm-PCR of CDR3 regions. TCRdb passed the multiplex PCR reads through MiXCR, listing each CDR3 protein once. This table holds about 450,000 distinct CDR3 sequences, 14% found once. Germline values: CDR1 SGHRS, CDR2 YFSETQ. The CDR3 loop spans 17 amino acids. V gave up 0 bases and J gave up 0 bases; unmatched junction bases: 6. These same records also appear under a second study, on T cells in Graves' hyperthyroidism and ophthalmopathy. Per that study: Researchers ran a first-round RT-PCR on the TCR CDR3 using the HTBI primer set.

The chain is built from TRBV5-1 and TRBJ1-1, with 9 bases aligning to TRBD1. The receptor's source is a woman aged 50 to 65 with Graves disease. Sample: peripheral blood mononuclear cells (PBMCs), taken at new diagnosis, from a patient treated with antithyroid drugs. The CDR3 spells CASSLDRGPYMNTEAFF. In DNA form, the CDR3 reads TGCGCCAGCAGCTTGGACAGGGGGCCATATATGAACACTGAAGCTTTCTTT.